These T cell receptor beta chains were read from a single sample in a study of blood T cell repertoires in COVID-19. Profiled with immunoSEQ multiplex PCR; TCRdb holds only in-frame clones, not every one. The top ten clones hold approximately 9.1% of a sample with fewer than 250,000 clones, 65% to 90% of them seen once. The sequenced sample was PBMCs or T cells enriched from blood (not recorded which). The source of these receptors is a woman between 45 and 60 years old with acute COVID-19. Both conserved end residues are part of each CDR3. The D gene is left open where the match is weak. Where a row states a size, it is once, few, many or the class of an expanded clone; other rows omit it.

J: TRBJ1-1
length: 16
V: TRBV19
size: -
D: -
CDR3: CASTIGAGDRGTEAFF
DNA: TGTGCCAGTACCATAGGGGCAGGGGATCGAGGGACTGAAGCTTTCTTT

J: TRBJ2-7
length: 13
V: TRBV30
size: -
D: -
CDR3: CAWRGGNRDEQYF
DNA: TGTGCCTGGAGAGGAGGGAACCGTGACGAGCAGTACTTC

J: TRBJ1-2
length: 13
V: TRBV12-3/TRBV12-4
size: few
D: -
CDR3: CASSLQAWHGYTF
DNA: TGTGCCAGCAGTTTACAGGCTTGGCATGGCTACACCTTC

J: TRBJ2-5
length: 14
V: TRBV11-2
size: -
D: TRBD2
CDR3: CASKAGGHQETQYF
DNA: TGTGCCAGCAAAGCGGGGGGCCACCAAGAGACCCAGTACTTC

J: TRBJ1-4
length: 14
V: TRBV9
size: -
D: -
CDR3: CASNGGATNEKLFF
DNA: TGTGCCAGCAACGGAGGGGCAACTAATGAAAAACTGTTTTTT

J: TRBJ2-7
length: 14
V: TRBV5-6
size: -
D: TRBD1
CDR3: CASGRDRNNYEQYF
DNA: TGTGCCAGCGGCCGGGACAGGAACAATTACGAGCAGTACTTC

J: TRBJ1-2
length: 14
V: TRBV29-1
size: -
D: TRBD1
CDR3: CSVALGGQGLRYTF
DNA: TGCAGCGTCGCTCTGGGGGGACAGGGCTTGCGCTACACCTTC

J: TRBJ2-7
length: 15
V: TRBV6-5
size: -
D: -
CDR3: CASSRGVNSNYEQYF
DNA: TGTGCCAGCAGTCGCGGTGTGAACTCCAACTACGAGCAGTACTTC

J: TRBJ2-7
length: 14
V: TRBV3-1/TRBV3-2
size: -
D: -
CDR3: CASSQAVTSYEQYF
DNA: TGTGCCAGCAGCCAAGCCGTAACTAGCTACGAGCAGTACTTC

J: TRBJ2-7
length: 15
V: TRBV4-2
size: -
D: -
CDR3: CASSQDDRGTYEQYF
DNA: TGTGCCAGCAGCCAAGATGATAGGGGAACCTACGAGCAGTACTTC

J: TRBJ1-4
length: 15
V: TRBV18
size: -
D: -
CDR3: CASSPPRQLNEKLFF
DNA: TGTGCCAGCTCACCACCCAGGCAGCTTAATGAAAAACTGTTTTTT

J: TRBJ1-3
length: 15
V: TRBV6-5
size: -
D: TRBD1
CDR3: CASSYSGDRGNTIYF
DNA: TGTGCCAGCAGTTACTCGGGGGACAGGGGGAACACCATATATTTT

J: TRBJ1-1
length: 11
V: TRBV10-3
size: -
D: -
CDR3: CAIGPRDEAFF
DNA: TGTGCCATTGGGCCTCGGGATGAAGCTTTCTTT

J: TRBJ1-4
length: 14
V: TRBV7-9
size: -
D: TRBD1
CDR3: CATDSGQVGEKLFF
DNA: TGTGCCACGGATTCGGGACAGGTGGGAGAAAAACTGTTTTTT

J: TRBJ1-2
length: 17
V: TRBV9
size: -
D: TRBD1
CDR3: CASSVAQTGVPNYGYTF
DNA: TGTGCCAGCAGCGTAGCCCAGACAGGGGTACCTAACTATGGCTACACCTTC

J: TRBJ1-6
length: 18
V: TRBV5-8
size: -
D: TRBD1
CDR3: CASSSLWTGGSYNSPLHF
DNA: TGTGCCAGCAGCTCCCTCTGGACAGGGGGCTCCTATAATTCACCCCTCCACTTT

J: TRBJ2-5
length: 13
V: TRBV24-1
size: -
D: -
CDR3: CATSDPLQETQYF
DNA: TGTGCCACCAGTGACCCCCTTCAAGAGACCCAGTACTTC

J: TRBJ1-5
length: 14
V: TRBV9
size: -
D: TRBD1
CDR3: CASSDGQVNQPQHF
DNA: TGTGCCAGCAGCGACGGACAGGTCAATCAGCCCCAGCATTTT

J: TRBJ1-6
length: 14
V: TRBV6-2/TRBV6-3
size: -
D: -
CDR3: CASSLTYGNSPLHF
DNA: TGTGCCAGCAGTTTGACCTACGGGAATTCACCCCTCCACTTT

J: TRBJ2-7
length: 13
V: TRBV5-5
size: -
D: -
CDR3: CASSLFSSYEQYF
DNA: TGTGCCAGCAGCTTGTTTAGCTCCTACGAGCAGTACTTC

J: TRBJ1-1
length: 16
V: TRBV7-9
size: -
D: -
CDR3: CASSPGSRGMNTEAFF
DNA: TGTGCCAGCAGCCCAGGGTCGCGGGGTATGAACACTGAAGCTTTCTTT

J: TRBJ2-1
length: 16
V: TRBV11-3
size: -
D: TRBD2
CDR3: CASSPPGSGGLNEQFF
DNA: TGTGCCAGCAGCCCCCCGGGTAGCGGGGGCCTAAATGAGCAGTTCTTC

J: TRBJ1-5
length: 14
V: TRBV10-3
size: -
D: -
CDR3: CAISDEGGNQPQHF
DNA: TGTGCCATCAGTGATGAGGGGGGCAATCAGCCCCAGCATTTT

J: TRBJ1-5
length: 15
V: TRBV6-5
size: -
D: TRBD1
CDR3: CASRRGQGGGQPQHF
DNA: TGTGCCAGCAGGCGTGGACAGGGTGGGGGTCAGCCCCAGCATTTT

J: TRBJ2-2
length: 17
V: TRBV7-6
size: few
D: -
CDR3: CASSFSVGRSDTGELFF
DNA: TGTGCCAGCAGCTTTTCGGTGGGGCGATCGGACACCGGGGAGCTGTTTTTT

J: TRBJ1-2
length: 13
V: TRBV7-9
size: -
D: -
CDR3: CASSLAGDYGYTF
DNA: TGTGCCAGCAGCTTAGCAGGGGACTATGGCTACACCTTC